The 25 T cell receptor beta chains given below trace back to one sample, sequenced in a study of blood T cell repertoires in COVID-19. This table comes from immunoSEQ multiplex PCR, and its TCRdb copy is limited to in-frame clones, with some not included. This sample yields under 350,000 clones, of which under 90% are seen a single time; over 1.5% belongs to the top ten. Material: peripheral blood. The receptors were sampled from a woman in her 30s with COVID-19, enrolled during active disease.

This rearrangement joins TRBV7-2 to TRBJ2-2, with D uncertain. CDR3 size: 13 residues. V lost 5 bases and J lost 4, with 8 bases in between. Germline CDR1 reads SGHTA; CDR2 reads FQGNSA. The CDR3 here is CASSPPGTGELFF. The CDR3, as DNA: TGTGCCAGCAGCCCCCCGGGCACCGGGGAGCTGTTTTTT.

The chain recombines TRBV28 with TRBJ1-1, with TRBD1 matching 9 bases. CDR3 size: 15 residues. Germline V gene data show CDR1 as MDHEN and CDR2 as SYDVKM. V shed 2 bases, J shed 6 bases, and the junction held 7 bases outside the gene matches. CDR3 DNA sequence: TGTGCCAGCAGTTTAGGGACAGGGAGGGGAGCTGAAGCTTTCTTT. Amino acids: CASSLGTGRGAEAFF. Supplemented by reference TRBV28 and TRBJ1-1, the full variable domain reads DVKVTQSSRYLVKRTGEKVFLECVQDMDHENMFWYRQDPGLGLRLIYFSYDVKMKEKGDIPEGYSVSREKKERFSLILESASTNQTSMYLCASSLGTGRGAEAFFGQGTRLTVV.

The sample holds one count of this clone. The chain combines TRBV7-9 with TRBJ1-2; no clear D gene. V gave up 4 bases and J gave up 5 bases, with 5 bases separating them. Germline lookup yields CDR1 SEHNR and CDR2 FQNEAQ (reference sequence). The CDR3 is 11 amino acids. CDR3 region: CASSYTYGYTF. CDR3 DNA sequence: TGTGCCAGCAGCTACACGTATGGCTACACCTTC.

This clone was counted a few times. The V call is TRBV5-3, the J call TRBJ2-6, with D perhaps TRBD2 (7 bases). TRBV5-3 is an ORF for which the function is uncertain. This CDR3 has 17 residues. V lost 9 bases, J lost 0 bases, and 19 bases lay in between. The CDR3 DNA sequence: TGTGCCACCAAGGGAGGGGGTCTTAACTCTGGGGCCAACGTCCTGACTTTC. Translating gives CATKGGGLNSGANVLTF.

The chain recombines TRBV7-9 with TRBJ1-3; D is unresolved. Germline V gene sequence: CDR1 SEHNR, CDR2 FQNEAQ (reference sequence). The V end lost 4 bases, the J end lost 3 bases, and 10 bases lay between the germline ends. This CDR3 region has 14 residues. The chain's CDR3 is CASSSRIHGNTIYF. DNA for the CDR3: TGTGCCAGCAGCTCGAGGATTCATGGAAACACCATATATTTT.

The chain carries TRBV12-3 or TRBV12-4 and TRBJ2-1, with 7 bases lining up with TRBD2. The CDR3 covers 13 residues. Germline trimming cut 4 bases from V and 10 bases from J; bases unmatched to any gene: 7. The CDR3 DNA reads TGTGCCAGCAGTTCCTCCTCGGGGGGAGAGCAGTTCTTC. It translates to CASSSSSGGEQFF.

The V and J genes are TRBV14 and TRBJ2-5, with D possibly TRBD1 on 7 matching bases. V gave up 4 bases and J gave up 4 bases, with 22 bases separating them. This CDR3 is built from 17 residues. CDR1 SGHDN and CDR2 FVKESK come from the germline V gene. This CDR3 reads CASSRKLLTGRGETQYF. The CDR3 coding sequence is TGTGCCAGCAGCCGGAAGCTCTTGACAGGGCGGGGAGAGACCCAGTACTTC.

The chain is built from TRBV10-3 and TRBJ1-6, with D perhaps matching TRBD1 (6 bases). The germline V gene has CDR1 ENHRY and CDR2 SYGVKD. This CDR3 has 13 amino acids. Trimming pared 4 bases from V and 6 bases from J, leaving 7 bases between. CDR3 region: CAISGGGNSPLHF. CDR3 in DNA: TGTGCCATCAGTGGAGGGGGTAATTCACCCCTCCACTTT.

J is TRBJ1-1 and V is TRBV27; D might be TRBD1 (5 bases). The germline V gene has CDR1 MNHEY and CDR2 SMNVEV (reference sequence). This CDR3 contains 14 residues. V lost 4 bases and J lost 0, with 9 bases in between. In nucleotides, the CDR3 is TGTGCCAGCAGTTACTCCAGGGTGAACACTGAAGCTTTCTTT. It is translated as CASSYSRVNTEAFF.

This clone has only a few counts. This chain links TRBV2 with TRBJ1-3; 8 bases align to TRBD1. This CDR3 is 13 amino acids long. The germline V gene has CDR1 SNHLY and CDR2 FYNNEI. V lost 7 bases, J lost 5 bases, and 4 bases stayed unmatched. For the CDR3, the DNA is TGTGCCAGCAATGGACAGGGAAGAAACACCATATATTTT. Protein sequence: CASNGQGRNTIYF.

The rearrangement links TRBV7-9 to TRBJ1-6, with D possibly TRBD1 on 5 matching bases. Per the germline V gene, CDR1 is SEHNR and CDR2 is FQNEAQ (reference sequence). The germline V and J ends were trimmed by 5 bases and 0 bases, with 14 bases remaining between them. The CDR3 loop spans 17 amino acids. CDR3 sequence: CASSAGLMSSYNSPLHF. CDR3 bases: TGTGCCAGCAGCGCGGGACTTATGAGCTCCTATAATTCACCCCTCCACTTT. Full variable domain (outside the CDR3, taken from reference TRBV7-9 and TRBJ1-6): DTGVSQNPRHKITKRGQNVTFRCDPISEHNRLYWYRQTLGQGPEFLTYFQNEAQLEKSRLLSDRFSAERPKGSFSTLEIQRTEQGDSAMYLCASSAGLMSSYNSPLHFGNGTRLTVT.

This sequence joins TRBV27 and TRBJ1-6; D gene unclear. CDR3 length: 13 amino acids. CDR1 and CDR2 (germline): MNHEY, SMNVEV (reference sequence). CDR3 sequence: CASRRSYNSPLHF. DNA of the CDR3: TGTGCGTCGAGGCGCTCCTATAATTCACCCCTCCACTTT.

This sequence joins TRBV9 and TRBJ1-1; 12 bases align to TRBD1. Per the germline V gene, CDR1 is SGDLS and CDR2 is YYNGEE. V trimming: 3 bases; J trimming: 4 bases; junction bases outside the gene matches: 13. The CDR3 is 18 amino acids. The CDR3 loop is CASSGRPGQGAFSTEAFF. The CDR3 DNA follows: TGTGCCAGCAGCGGGCGACCGGGACAGGGGGCGTTTAGCACTGAAGCTTTCTTT. Full variable domain (missing parts from reference TRBV9 and TRBJ1-1): DSGVTQTPKHLITATGQRVTLRCSPRSGDLSVYWYQQSLDQGLQFLIQYYNGEERAKGNILERFSAQQFPDLHSELNLSSLELGDSALYFCASSGRPGQGAFSTEAFFGQGTRLTVV.

The chain couples TRBV4-1 to TRBJ2-3; D might be TRBD2 (6 bases). From germline, CDR1 is MGHRA and CDR2 YSYEKL. CDR3 length: 16 residues. V dropped 5 bases and J dropped 2 bases, with 17 bases sitting between them. The CDR3 protein is CASSSRPWGDTDTQYF. DNA of the CDR3: TGCGCCAGCAGCTCTCGTCCTTGGGGGGACACAGATACGCAGTATTTT.

This clone was seen only a few times. V is TRBV7-9 and J is TRBJ1-5; 8 bases match TRBD1. Losses at the gene ends were 5 bases for V and 9 bases for J; bases not matched to a gene: 6. CDR1 and CDR2 from the germline V gene are SEHNR and FQNEAQ (reference sequence). This CDR3 is 13 amino acids long. The chain's CDR3 is CASSRTGIGPQHF. CDR3 sequence (DNA): TGTGCCAGCAGCCGGACAGGGATTGGGCCCCAGCATTTT.

The chain joins TRBV6-5 to TRBJ1-1; D remains ambiguous. This CDR3 comprises 13 residues. The germline V gene encodes CDR1 MNHEY and CDR2 SVGAGI. The germline V and J ends were trimmed by 2 bases and 1 base, with 5 bases remaining between them. In DNA, the CDR3 is TGTGCCAGCAGTTACGGAGGGAACACTGAAGCTTTCTTT. Amino acid sequence: CASSYGGNTEAFF.

The J gene is TRBJ1-5, the V gene TRBV7-8; a possible D gene is TRBD1 (6 bases). Germline-derived CDR1 and CDR2 are SGHVS and FQNEAQ. V shed 5 bases and J shed 5 bases, with 10 bases lying between them. This CDR3 spans 13 amino acids. The CDR3 DNA follows: TGTGCCAGCAGCCTTACAGGGTATCAGCCCCAGCATTTT. It specifies CASSLTGYQPQHF. Full variable domain (rest looked up from reference TRBV7-8 and TRBJ1-5): GAGVSQSPRYKVAKRGQDVALRCDPISGHVSLFWYQQALGQGPEFLTYFQNEAQLDKSGLPSDRFFAERPEGSVSTLKIQRTQQEDSAVYLCASSLTGYQPQHFGDGTRLSIL.

This clone has just one count. The chain carries TRBV5-4 and TRBJ2-1, with 8 bases lining up with TRBD1. J was trimmed by 3 bases and V by 4 bases; bases with no gene match: 12. There are 17 residues in the CDR3. Germline V lookup: CDR1 SGHNT, CDR2 YYREEE (reference sequence). CDR3 bases: TGTGCCAGCAGCCCTCCGTTCGGACAGGGAAGCTACAATGAGCAGTTCTTC. It codes for CASSPPFGQGSYNEQFF.

V and J are TRBV19 and TRBJ1-2, with D perhaps TRBD1 (6 bases). Germline values: CDR1 LNHDA, CDR2 SQIVND (reference sequence). The CDR3 runs 13 residues. Trimming removed 5 bases at V and 3 bases at J, with 10 bases between. The CDR3 here is CASSSDSYYGYTF. Here the CDR3 DNA reads TGTGCCAGTAGTTCGGACAGTTACTATGGCTACACCTTC.

The rearrangement links TRBV3-1 (or the pseudogene TRBV3-2) to TRBJ1-3; no definite D call. V was shortened by 0 bases and J by 0 bases, with 6 bases between the two germline ends. The CDR3 is 15 amino acids. CDR1 is LGHDT and CDR2 is YNNKEL in the germline V gene (reference sequence). The CDR3 nucleotides read TGTGCCAGCAGCCAAGACTTAATCTCTGGAAACACCATATATTTT. Translation gives CASSQDLISGNTIYF.

The chain recombines TRBV9 with TRBJ1-2, with D uncertain. Germline lookup yields CDR1 SGDLS and CDR2 YYNGEE. The CDR3 contains 13 residues. The V and J ends lost 3 bases and 6 bases respectively, with 12 bases between them. As DNA, the CDR3 is TGTGCCAGCAGCGACAGTCCGCGGGATGGCTACACCTTC. Encoded protein: CASSDSPRDGYTF.

This sequence joins TRBV4-2 and TRBJ1-6; D is perhaps TRBD1 (5 bases). Trimming took off 2 bases at V and 8 bases at J, with 19 bases between the two ends. There are 17 residues in the CDR3. Germline CDR1 is LGHNA and CDR2 is YNFKEQ. The CDR3, as DNA: TGTGCCAGCAGCCAAAGGGGCAGGGCTGATGGGGATTCACCCCTCCACTTT. As protein: CASSQRGRADGDSPLHF.

This sequence joins TRBV19 and TRBJ2-3; D perhaps matches TRBD1 (6 bases). The CDR3 contains 15 residues. CDR1 LNHDA and CDR2 SQIVND come from the germline V gene (reference sequence). V lost 4 bases and J 3 bases, leaving 14 bases between the germline ends. The CDR3 sequence is CASSTTGIETDTQYF. In DNA, the CDR3 is TGTGCCAGTAGTACCACAGGGATAGAGACAGATACGCAGTATTTT.

Here the CDR3 DNA reads TGTGCCTGCGCCGCGGGCGCCAACTATGGCTACACCTTC. Its translation is CACAAGANYGYTF. The genes are TRBV30 and TRBJ1-2; no clear D gene. Germline V gene sequence: CDR1 GTSNPN, CDR2 SVGIG (reference sequence). The CDR3 covers 13 residues. Between the trimmed V and J ends, which lost 6 bases and 2 bases, there was a span of 13 bases. The complete variable domain, with remaining parts taken from reference TRBV30 and TRBJ1-2, reads SQTIHQWPATLVQPVGSPLSLECTVEGTSNPNLYWYRQAAGRGLQLLFYSVGIGQISSEVPQNLSASRPQDRQFILSSKKLLLSDSGFYLCACAAGANYGYTFGSGTRLTVV.

This chain links TRBV2 with TRBJ1-6; 8 bases match TRBD1. The CDR3 has 14 residues. Germline CDR1 SNHLY, CDR2 FYNNEI. With 7 bases clipped from V and 10 bases from J, the junction kept 9 bases outside the gene matches. CDR3 nucleotides: TGTGCCAGCAAAACCGGGACAGGACAATCACCCCTCCACTTT. Protein sequence: CASKTGTGQSPLHF. Drawing the rest from reference TRBV2 and TRBJ1-6, the complete variable domain is EPEVTQTPSHQVTQMGQEVILRCVPISNHLYFYWYRQILGQKVEFLVSFYNNEISEKSEIFDDQFSVERPDGSNFTLKIRSTKLEDSAMYFCASKTGTGQSPLHFGNGTRLTVT.